This T cell receptor beta chain was sequenced during a study of blood T cells in healthy people across ages. The junction had 5 bases not matched to a gene; V was cut back by 4 bases and J by 2 bases. This CDR3 contains 14 residues. Germline CDR1 reads SGDLS; CDR2 reads YYNGEE. It was with a sample-barcoded 5' primer and a J-beta primer mix that a second PCR of roughly 7 to 12 cycles was run. The template-switch adaptor, which had 12 random nucleotides, put a tag on each cDNA molecule. From the 5' RACE reads, TCRdb called clonotypes with MiXCR, one entry per CDR3 protein. The data contain roughly 1.5 million distinct CDR3 sequences, 35% to 45% of them seen just once; the ten biggest clones take up roughly 3.7%. General study findings and limits: One million T cells yielded diversity estimates that were considered underestimates.

This clonotype has more than one count but fewer than ten. As yet, its antigen is unknown. Each sample used at least 6 million PBMCs. Sequences were obtained from blood. The TCR comes from a woman younger than 30 in good health. The chain links TRBV9 to TRBJ2-7; 8 bases are shared with TRBD1. DNA of the CDR3: TGTGCCAGCAGCCAGGGACAGGCAACCTACGAGCAGTACTTC. Translation gives CASSQGQATYEQYF.